Below, 24 T cell receptor beta chains from the same sample are listed, as sequenced in a study of blood T cells in healthy people across ages. It was with a sample-barcoded 5' primer and a J-beta primer mix that a second PCR of about 6 to 12 cycles was run. One entry per CDR3 protein results from TCRdb running MiXCR on the 5' RACE reads. The sample contains about 1.5 million distinct CDR3 sequences, roughly 40% of which appear only once. Sequencing was done on a sample of blood. The receptors were gathered from a young woman in good health.

This clonotype showed up just a few times. The J gene is TRBJ2-7, the V gene TRBV20-1; 7 nucleotides align to TRBD1. Germline V gives CDR1 DFQATT, CDR2 SNEGSKA (reference sequence). The V segment lost 3 bases and the J segment 7 bases; nucleotides outside the gene matches: 12. The CDR3 loop spans 14 amino acids. The CDR3 spells CSASGFGTDLEQYF. CDR3 in DNA: TGCAGTGCTAGTGGATTTGGGACAGATCTAGAGCAGTACTTC.

Here the CDR3 reads CASSDTMGISGNTIYF. The CDR3 DNA is TGTGCCAGCAGTGACACCATGGGAATCTCTGGAAACACCATATATTTT. This chain links TRBV12-3 or TRBV12-4 with TRBJ1-3; D unclear. V was trimmed by 5 bases and J by 0 bases, leaving 14 bases between them. The CDR3 contains 16 residues.

On this clonotype itself: One junction end does not reproduce the germline sequence, and a read error may be involved. The chain carries TRBV20-1 and TRBJ2-1, with TRBD2 identical over 11 bases. The CDR3 length is 15 residues. The germline gives CDR1 DFQATT, CDR2 SNEGSKA (reference sequence). This chain's CDR3 is CGASDLAGGYNEQFF. CDR3 bases: TGCGGTGCTAGCGATCTAGCGGGAGGATACAATGAGCAGTTCTTC.

The rearrangement links TRBV29-1 to TRBJ1-3; possible D gene TRBD1, 6 bases. Trimming took off 7 bases at V and 6 bases at J, with 13 bases between the two ends. Germline V gene sequence: CDR1 SQVTM, CDR2 ANQGSEA. The CDR3 spans 12 residues. CDR3 bases: TGCAGCGGGGGGCAGAACCTAAACACCATATATTTT. Its translation: CSGGQNLNTIYF.

CDR3 DNA sequence: TGTGCCACCAGCTCCGCGGGACAGAAGTTTGGAGCTTTCTTT. Its translation: CATSSAGQKFGAFF. The genes are TRBV15 and TRBJ1-1; 7 nucleotides align to TRBD1. Germline values: CDR1 LNHNV, CDR2 YYDKDF (reference sequence). The V segment lost 5 bases and the J segment 10 bases; nucleotides outside the gene matches: 13. The CDR3 spans 14 residues.

The chain combines TRBV12-3 or TRBV12-4 with TRBJ2-5; D is possibly TRBD2 (6 bases). The CDR3 has 12 residues. V was shortened by 10 bases and J by 7 bases, with 16 bases between the two germline ends. The CDR3 spells CATGDSSRTQYF. The CDR3 nucleotides read TGTGCCACCGGGGACTCGAGTAGGACCCAGTACTTC.

The gene calls are TRBV20-1 and TRBJ2-3; possibly TRBD2 for D (6 bases). Trimming pared 3 bases from V and 3 bases from J, leaving 10 bases between. The germline gives CDR1 DFQATT, CDR2 SNEGSKA (reference sequence). The CDR3 runs 13 residues. CDR3 nucleotides: TGCAGTGCTAGGGAGGGGCTGACAGATACGCAGTATTTT. Its protein product is CSAREGLTDTQYF.

The chain recombines TRBV6-1 with TRBJ1-4; D call uncertain. The CDR3 contains 18 residues. Trimming pared 0 bases from V and 0 bases from J, leaving 14 bases between. Germline loops: CDR1 MNHNS, CDR2 SASEGT. CDR3 in amino acids: CASSEALNRAATNEKLFF. CDR3 nucleotide sequence: TGTGCCAGCAGTGAAGCATTGAACAGAGCTGCAACTAATGAAAAACTGTTTTTT.

J is TRBJ1-6 and V is TRBV9, with D perhaps matching TRBD1 (5 bases). This CDR3 region has 16 residues. Germline V lookup: CDR1 SGDLS, CDR2 YYNGEE. Trimming stripped 4 bases from V and 7 bases from J, with 18 bases between. The CDR3 region is CASSPVRGGSNSPLHF. CDR3 DNA sequence: TGTGCCAGCAGCCCAGTACGGGGGGGGAGCAATTCACCCCTCCACTTT.

The rearrangement joins TRBV25-1 to TRBJ2-7, with 8 bases matching TRBD2. V shed 7 bases and J 3 bases; nucleotides not matched to a gene: 8. The CDR3 consists of 14 residues. Germline values: CDR1 MGHDK, CDR2 SYGVNS. The CDR3 reads CASTHSGNNYEQYF. The CDR3 nucleotides are TGTGCCAGCACTCATAGCGGGAATAACTACGAGCAGTACTTC.

CDR3 region: CASSRGSWYGYTF. In DNA form, the CDR3 reads TGTGCCAGCAGCAGGGGGAGTTGGTATGGCTACACCTTC. The V and J genes are TRBV3-1 and TRBJ1-2, with D perhaps matching TRBD1 (6 bases). The CDR3 extends over 13 amino acids. Germline V gene data show CDR1 as LGHDT and CDR2 as YNNKEL (reference sequence). V lost 5 bases, J lost 5 bases, and 12 bases lay in between.

As regards this clonotype: A read error may be the cause here, since a much bigger clone is one base away. The chain recombines TRBV20-1 with TRBJ2-3; possibly TRBD2 for D (6 bases). CDR3 length: 14 residues. The germline gives CDR1 DFQATT, CDR2 SNEGSKA (reference sequence). This chain's CDR3 is CSTSTSRTTDTQYF. The CDR3 DNA follows: TGCAGTACTAGTACTAGCAGAACCACAGATACGCAGTATTTT.

This clonotype appeared a few times. This chain connects TRBV7-9 to TRBJ1-6; no clear D gene. Germline lookup yields CDR1 SEHNR and CDR2 FQNEAQ (reference sequence). This CDR3 is built from 17 residues. Trimming took off 5 bases at V and 0 bases at J, with 14 bases between the two ends. CDR3 in DNA: TGTGCCAGCAGCAAGGGAACAGCGAGCTCCTATAATTCACCCCTCCACTTT. It codes for CASSKGTASSYNSPLHF.

J is TRBJ2-5 and V is TRBV4-2; D is ambiguous. The CDR3 sequence is 17 residues long. Germline loops: CDR1 LGHNA, CDR2 YNFKEQ. The ends were cut back, 0 bases at V and 2 bases at J, with 16 bases in the middle. CDR3 sequence: CASSQDPAAFIQETQYF. The CDR3 DNA is TGTGCCAGCAGCCAAGATCCCGCTGCCTTCATACAAGAGACCCAGTACTTC.

The sample holds a few counts of this clonotype. The genes are TRBV7-9 and TRBJ2-7, with 7 bases lining up with TRBD1. V shed 5 bases and J 5 bases; nucleotides not matched to a gene: 6. CDR1 is SEHNR, CDR2 FQNEAQ, per germline (reference sequence). This CDR3 is built from 13 residues. The CDR3 coding sequence is TGTGCCAGCAGCCCCTCACAGGGGAACGAGCAGTACTTC. Translated, it gives CASSPSQGNEQYF. Drawing the rest from reference TRBV7-9 and TRBJ2-7, the complete variable domain is DTGVSQNPRHKITKRGQNVTFRCDPISEHNRLYWYRQTLGQGPEFLTYFQNEAQLEKSRLLSDRFSAERPKGSFSTLEIQRTEQGDSAMYLCASSPSQGNEQYFGPGTRLTVT.

To note about this clonotype: Relative to the germline gene, one junction end is altered; a read error may explain this. The chain employs TRBV29-1 and TRBJ2-1; the match to TRBD1 covers 9 bases. Germline V CDR1 and CDR2: SQVTM, ANQGSEA. This CDR3 has 14 amino acids. The CDR3 spells CSVAKGQGYNEKFF. DNA of the CDR3: TGCAGCGTTGCAAAGGGACAGGGTTACAATGAGAAGTTCTTC.

This clonotype has more than one count but fewer than ten. The chain is built from TRBV4-2 and TRBJ2-5; D is possibly TRBD2 (5 bases). The germline gives CDR1 LGHNA, CDR2 YNFKEQ. The CDR3 length is 12 residues. Trimming pared 3 bases from V and 3 bases from J, leaving 5 bases between. In DNA form, the CDR3 reads TGTGCCAGCAGCCACGGGGAAGAGACCCAGTACTTC. It translates to CASSHGEETQYF.

A note on this clonotype: A read error may produce the germline difference seen at one junction end. The V call is TRBV20-1, the J call TRBJ2-7; 10 bases are a match to TRBD2. CDR3 length: 18 residues. CDR1 and CDR2 from the germline V gene are DFQATT and SNEGSKA (reference sequence). The CDR3 loop is CSASNNPLQRGGSHEQYF. The CDR3 DNA sequence: TGCAGTGCTAGCAACAACCCCCTCCAGCGGGGGGGCTCCCACGAGCAGTACTTC.

This clonotype occurred a few times. The chain's CDR3 is CASSLLGLASEQFF. In nucleotides, the CDR3 is TGTGCCAGCAGTCTCCTTGGACTAGCTAGTGAGCAGTTCTTC. The genes are TRBV6-1 and TRBJ2-1; 8 positions match TRBD2. The CDR3 is 14 residues long. V lost 5 bases, J lost 9 bases, and 9 bases stayed unmatched. Germline values: CDR1 MNHNS, CDR2 SASEGT.

This chain links TRBV27 with TRBJ2-7, with D tentatively TRBD2 (5 bases). The ends were cut back, 1 base at V and 2 bases at J, with 21 bases in the middle. Germline CDR1 reads MNHEY; CDR2 reads SMNVEV (reference sequence). This CDR3 has 18 residues. This CDR3 is CASSLFPSRTTKAYEQYF. The CDR3 region has the DNA TGTGCCAGCAGTTTATTCCCTAGCAGGACGACGAAAGCCTACGAGCAGTACTTC.

The table lists this clonotype with a few counts. The chain employs TRBV27 and TRBJ2-7; tentatively, D is TRBD1 (6 bases). The CDR3 is 14 amino acids. Trimming pared 5 bases from V and 2 bases from J, leaving 13 bases between. Germline lookup yields CDR1 MNHEY and CDR2 SMNVEV (reference sequence). The CDR3 loop is CASSRAGDPYEQYF. In DNA, the CDR3 is TGTGCCAGCAGTCGGGCAGGGGATCCCTACGAGCAGTACTTC.

The rearrangement links TRBV2 to TRBJ2-5; D is uncertain. The CDR3 sequence is 13 residues long. V was cut by 7 bases and J by 1 base, with 10 bases left in between. Germline-derived CDR1 and CDR2 are SNHLY and FYNNEI. The CDR3 loop is CASNSGFQETQYF. CDR3 DNA sequence: TGTGCCAGCAACTCCGGGTTCCAAGAGACCCAGTACTTC.

This clonotype was recorded a few times. V and J are TRBV20-1 and TRBJ1-5, with TRBD1 matching 11 bases. CDR1 and CDR2 from the germline V gene are DFQATT and SNEGSKA (reference sequence). The V and J ends lost 2 bases and 7 bases, in that order; junction bases with no gene match: 7. The CDR3 has 15 residues. The CDR3 DNA sequence: TGCAGTGCTAGAAGGGGGACAGGGGGGCAACAGCCCCAGCATTTT. Residues: CSARRGTGGQQPQHF.

This clonotype was found many times. This sequence joins TRBV15 and TRBJ2-4, with 7 positions matching TRBD1. Unmatched junction bases numbered 4, after V lost 0 bases and J lost 5 bases. Germline loops: CDR1 LNHNV, CDR2 YYDKDF (reference sequence). This CDR3 comprises 15 residues. CDR3 DNA sequence: TGTGCCACCAGCAGAGATCTAGGGGGCGAAAACATTCAGTACTTC. Residues: CATSRDLGGENIQYF.